Below, 5 T cell receptor beta chains from the same sample are listed, as sequenced in a study of blood T cell repertoires in COVID-19. Profiling relied on immunoSEQ multiplex PCR, and the TCRdb table lists in-frame clones only, not all of them. Counted here are roughly 350,000 clones, about 87% occurring once; the ten biggest clones make up about 10%. Input material: peripheral blood. These receptors all stem from a woman between 25 and 40 years old with COVID-19, enrolled during active disease.

This clone was seen only once. V gene TRBV27 combines with J gene TRBJ2-4; 7 nucleotides line up with TRBD2. With 5 bases clipped from V and 5 bases from J, the junction kept 15 bases outside the gene matches. The CDR3 length is 17 residues. The V gene's germline CDR1 is MNHEY and CDR2 SMNVEV (reference sequence). CDR3 sequence: CASSPPRGRAFQNIQYF. In DNA form, the CDR3 reads TGTGCCAGCAGTCCCCCTCGCGGGAGAGCTTTCCAAAACATTCAGTACTTC.

This clone showed up just once. The CDR3, as DNA: TGCGCCAGCAGCCACCTCGGCCAAGGGGAAGCCTACGAGCAGTACTTC. This translates into CASSHLGQGEAYEQYF. This chain connects TRBV4-3 to TRBJ2-7, with D tentatively TRBD1 (5 bases). The length of the CDR3 is 16 residues. Trimming left V 3 bases short and J 2 bases short, with 17 bases between. Germline CDR1 LGHNA, CDR2 YSLEER.

Here the CDR3 DNA reads TGTGCCAGCAGCGTAGACCCCTCCACAGGGGGGAATGAGCAGTTCTTC. This sequence encodes CASSVDPSTGGNEQFF. The chain is built from TRBV9 and TRBJ2-1; 8 bases map to TRBD1. V dropped 0 bases and J dropped 7; count of bases not matched to a gene: 9. The CDR3 loop spans 16 amino acids. Germline CDR1 and CDR2: SGDLS and YYNGEE.

V usage is TRBV6-6 and J usage is TRBJ2-1; 7 nucleotides line up with TRBD1. CDR3 length: 15 amino acids. In germline, CDR1 is MNHNY, CDR2 SVGAGI (reference sequence). The J segment lost 10 bases and the V segment lost 2 bases, leaving 11 bases of the junction unmatched. The CDR3 loop is CASSYAGQALGEQFF. CDR3 bases: TGTGCCAGCAGTTACGCTGGACAGGCCCTAGGGGAGCAGTTCTTC.

This clone appeared once. The rearrangement joins TRBV30 to TRBJ2-2, with D uncertain. The V gene lost 0 bases and the J gene lost 7 bases, with 6 bases spanning the gap. Germline CDR1 reads GTSNPN; CDR2 reads SVGIG (reference sequence). The CDR3 length is 12 residues. CDR3 sequence reads: CAWSVRVGELFF. Here the CDR3 DNA reads TGTGCCTGGAGTGTACGAGTCGGGGAGCTGTTTTTT. Complete variable domain (other parts from reference TRBV30 and TRBJ2-2): SQTIHQWPATLVQPVGSPLSLECTVEGTSNPNLYWYRQAAGRGLQLLFYSVGIGQISSEVPQNLSASRPQDRQFILSSKKLLLSDSGFYLCAWSVRVGELFFGEGSRLTVL.